This TCR beta chain was recovered during a study of cytomegalovirus exposure and HLA in healthy donors. Points from the study as a whole: Confirmation in vitro established that a few CMV-associated chains were specific for CMV antigens. A previous analysis found most TCR beta V segments productive roughly 90% or roughly 30% of the time.

The germline V gene encodes CDR1 WSHSY and CDR2 SAAADI. The CDR3 contains 13 residues. With V trimmed by 7 bases and J by 8 bases, 5 bases remained unmatched. Points on this clone: The antigen remains unidentified.

With 60 Vbeta and 13 Jbeta primers, the PCR was carried out. The method was immunoSEQ multiplex PCR; TCRdb's version includes in-frame clones alone and lacks a portion of them. This listing includes 130,000 or so clones. The receptor comes from an older woman in good health and CMV-seronegative. The chain has TRBV10-2 and TRBJ1-4; TRBD1 matches at 9 bases. Sequenced input: PBMCs. CDR3 protein: CASKGQGGEKLFF. DNA for the CDR3: TGCGCCAGCAAGGGACAGGGAGGCGAAAAACTGTTTTTT.